This passage covers 17 T cell receptor beta chains from one sample sequenced in a study of T cell repertoires in cytomegalovirus infection (dated by TCRdb to between 2018 and 2020). Sequenced using an Illumina HiSeq 1500. The public reads were reanalyzed by TCRdb: fastp trimming at Q25, MiXCR alignment, in-frame beta chains only. All rows with the same CDR3 protein become a single entry with the most common DNA and genes. The table for this sample lists some 680,000 distinct CDR3 sequences; 35% of them were counted only once. Roughly 2.8% of the sample belongs to the ten largest clones. Source material: PBMCs. The receptors derive from a human donor in good health (CMV status not recorded). Some clones in this sample may be carry-over from other donors' samples.

On this clonotype itself: A read error may account for a junction end that differs from germline. The V and J genes are TRBV7-6 and TRBJ1-6; TRBD1 aligns across 9 bases. The CDR3 sequence is 16 residues long. The germline V gene has CDR1 SGHVS and CDR2 FNYEAQ. The CDR3 DNA follows: TGTGCCAGCAGCTTAGTACAGGGGGCTAATAATTCACCCCTCTACTTT. Its translation: CASSLVQGANNSPLYF.

This clonotype was counted only a few times. The chain uses TRBV7-6 and TRBJ1-2, with D unclear. The CDR3 is 14 residues long. CDR1 and CDR2 from the germline V gene are SGHVS and FNYEAQ. V was trimmed by 2 bases and J by 4 bases, leaving 11 bases between them. The CDR3 spells CASSLSWDTYGYTF. CDR3 sequence (DNA): TGTGCCAGCAGCTTATCATGGGATACCTATGGCTACACCTTC.

The rearrangement uses TRBV6-1 and TRBJ2-2; 9 bases line up with TRBD2. V trimming: 4 bases; J trimming: 6 bases; junction bases outside the gene matches: 15. Germline CDR1 and CDR2: MNHNS and SASEGT. The CDR3 has 18 residues. CDR3 nucleotide sequence: TGTGCCAGCAGTGCCGGGACAGTTCTAGCGGGAAGGGCCGGGGAGCTGTTTTTT. This translates into CASSAGTVLAGRAGELFF.

This clonotype has only a few counts. The chain couples TRBV28 to TRBJ1-4; tentatively, D is TRBD1 (6 bases). This CDR3 comprises 15 residues. From germline, CDR1 is MDHEN and CDR2 SYDVKM. V dropped 3 bases and J dropped 4 bases, with 12 bases sitting between them. The DNA of the CDR3 is TGTGCCAGCAGTTTCCAGGACAGCTTTAATGAAAAACTGTTTTTT. Amino acids: CASSFQDSFNEKLFF.

V usage is TRBV6-6 and J usage is TRBJ1-4, with no clear D. Germline assignment: CDR1 MNHNY and CDR2 SVGAGI (reference sequence). V was cut by 6 bases and J by 8 bases, with 10 bases left in between. This CDR3 comprises 12 residues. The CDR3 bases are TGTGCCAGCAGGATGGGGTTCGAAAAACTGTTTTTT. It yields the protein CASRMGFEKLFF.

This clonotype has ten or more counts. The rearrangement joins TRBV12-3 or TRBV12-4 to TRBJ1-5; possibly TRBD1 for D (5 bases). Trimming shortened V by 5 bases and J by 5 bases, and 22 bases separated the two germline ends. The CDR3 is made up of 17 amino acids. In DNA form, the CDR3 reads TGTGCCAGCAGTCCCTCGCCCCCCCACAGGTTGGATCAGCCCCAGCATTTT. Its protein is CASSPSPPHRLDQPQHF.

The genes are TRBV29-1 and TRBJ1-1; tentatively, D is TRBD1 (6 bases). Trimming stripped 6 bases from V and 3 bases from J, with 20 bases between. Germline values: CDR1 SQVTM, CDR2 ANQGSEA. This CDR3 comprises 15 residues. For the CDR3, the DNA is TGCAGCGTCGACGCCGCGCAGGGGATATACACTGAAGCTTTCTTT. This sequence encodes CSVDAAQGIYTEAFF. The full variable domain, in which reference TRBV29-1 and TRBJ1-1 provide the parts outside the CDR3, is SAVISQKPSRDICQRGTSLTIQCQVDSQVTMMFWYRQQPGQSLTLIATANQGSEATYESGFVIDKFPISRPNLTFSTLTVSNMSPEDSSIYLCSVDAAQGIYTEAFFGQGTRLTVV.

This clonotype was seen repeatedly, ten times or more. V and J are TRBV25-1 and TRBJ1-1; D uncertain. Trimming took 7 bases from V and 0 from J, leaving 3 bases between them. Germline loops: CDR1 MGHDK, CDR2 SYGVNS. The CDR3 loop spans 11 amino acids. CDR3 in DNA: TGTGCCAGCACGATGAACACTGAAGCTTTCTTT. Its protein is CASTMNTEAFF.

This clonotype turned up a few times. The V and J genes are TRBV19 and TRBJ2-6; tentatively, D is TRBD2 (5 bases). Germline loops: CDR1 LNHDA, CDR2 SQIVND (reference sequence). V lost 6 bases and J lost 2, with 11 bases in between. The CDR3 covers 15 residues. CDR3 nucleotide sequence: TGTGCCAGTAGCTCCGACGGGGCTGGGGCCAACGTCCTGACTTTC. Its protein is CASSSDGAGANVLTF. Full variable domain (remainder filled in from reference TRBV19 and TRBJ2-6): DGGITQSPKYLFRKEGQNVTLSCEQNLNHDAMYWYRQDPGQGLRLIYYSQIVNDFQKGDIAEGYSVSREKKESFPLTVTSAQKNPTAFYLCASSSDGAGANVLTFGAGSRLTVL.

This clonotype was counted only a few times. This chain uses TRBV7-9 with TRBJ2-7; D is ambiguous. The ends were cut back, 6 bases at V and 6 bases at J, with 15 bases in the middle. Germline V gene data show CDR1 as SEHNR and CDR2 as FQNEAQ (reference sequence). The CDR3 length is 13 residues. This CDR3 is CASRPTHPGEQYF. CDR3 coding DNA: TGTGCCAGCAGACCCACTCATCCCGGCGAGCAGTACTTC. The full variable domain, completed using reference TRBV7-9 and TRBJ2-7, is DTGVSQNPRHKITKRGQNVTFRCDPISEHNRLYWYRQTLGQGPEFLTYFQNEAQLEKSRLLSDRFSAERPKGSFSTLEIQRTEQGDSAMYLCASRPTHPGEQYFGPGTRLTVT.

This clonotype appeared a few times. This sequence joins TRBV6-5 and TRBJ2-2; 7 positions agree with TRBD2. The trim removed 3 bases at V and 7 bases at J, leaving 11 bases unmatched. The CDR3 consists of 16 residues. The germline gives CDR1 MNHEY, CDR2 SVGAGI. The CDR3 DNA reads as TGTGCCAGCAGTTATCGGGACCCTCAGCGGGGCGGGGAGCTGTTTTTT. Encoded protein: CASSYRDPQRGGELFF.

The rearrangement links TRBV11-2 to TRBJ2-1, with D maybe TRBD2 (6 bases). This CDR3 comprises 14 residues. CDR1 is SGHAT, CDR2 FQNNGV, per germline. The V end lost 1 base, the J end lost 5 bases, and 9 bases lay between the germline ends. The CDR3 is CASSLGDFHNEQFF. CDR3 bases: TGTGCCAGCAGCTTAGGGGACTTCCACAATGAGCAGTTCTTC.

This chain links TRBV28 with TRBJ2-2, with 9 bases lining up with TRBD1. Germline lookup yields CDR1 MDHEN and CDR2 SYDVKM. The J segment lost 6 bases and the V segment lost 6 bases, leaving 11 bases of the junction unmatched. This CDR3 has 16 residues. CDR3 sequence: CASSLTGGWLSGELFF. The CDR3 DNA follows: TGTGCCAGCAGCTTGACAGGGGGATGGCTTTCCGGGGAGCTGTTTTTT.

This clonotype was detected ten times or more. This chain uses TRBV6-5 with TRBJ2-1; D possibly corresponds to TRBD2 (6 bases). This CDR3 comprises 12 residues. Looked up from germline, CDR1 is MNHEY and CDR2 is SVGAGI. The germline V and J ends were trimmed by 2 bases and 7 bases, with 6 bases remaining between them. CDR3 amino acids: CASSYGGNEQFF. CDR3 bases: TGTGCCAGCAGTTACGGGGGGAATGAGCAGTTCTTC.

This clonotype was picked up many times. The CDR3 DNA is TGTGCCAGCAGCAGTAGGGACAGGATATTCGATTCACCCCTCCACTTT. It is translated as CASSSRDRIFDSPLHF. V gene TRBV7-8 combines with J gene TRBJ1-6, with 8 positions matching TRBD1. The CDR3 contains 16 residues. V shed 5 bases and J 8 bases; nucleotides not matched to a gene: 11. From germline, CDR1 is SGHVS and CDR2 FQNEAQ.

J is TRBJ2-1 and V is TRBV12-3 or TRBV12-4; 10 nucleotides match TRBD2. V was clipped by 1 base and J by 8 bases; unmatched bases: 11. This CDR3 has 17 amino acids. For the CDR3, the DNA is TGTGCCAGCAGTTTAGGGTGGAGAAGCGGGGGGGTGGATGAGCAGTTCTTC. Its translation: CASSLGWRSGGVDEQFF.

As concerns this clonotype: The junction and the germline gene differ at one end; a read error may be behind it. The V and J genes are TRBV12-3 or TRBV12-4 and TRBJ1-1; 8 nucleotides agree with TRBD1. This CDR3 contains 16 residues. The CDR3 spells CAISFRLGTGGTEAFF. In DNA, the CDR3 is TGTGCCATCAGTTTTCGTTTAGGAACAGGGGGGACTGAAGCTTTCTTT.